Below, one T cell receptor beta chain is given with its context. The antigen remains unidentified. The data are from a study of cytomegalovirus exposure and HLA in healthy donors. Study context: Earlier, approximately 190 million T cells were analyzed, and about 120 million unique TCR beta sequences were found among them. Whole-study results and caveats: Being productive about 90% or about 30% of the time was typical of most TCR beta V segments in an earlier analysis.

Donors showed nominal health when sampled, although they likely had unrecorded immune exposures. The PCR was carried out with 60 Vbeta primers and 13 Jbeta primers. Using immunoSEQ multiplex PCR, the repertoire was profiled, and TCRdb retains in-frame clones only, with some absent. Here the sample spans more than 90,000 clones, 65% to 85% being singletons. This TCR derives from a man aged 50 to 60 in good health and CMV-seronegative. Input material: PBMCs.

CDR3 coding DNA: TGTGCCAGCAGTGCCCGTAACCGAGCCACAGATACGCAGTATTTT. Its translation is CASSARNRATDTQYF. The chain recombines TRBV6-5 with TRBJ2-3; D unclear. The length of the CDR3 is 15 residues. Trimming took off 5 bases at V and 2 bases at J, with 14 bases between the two ends. Germline loops: CDR1 MNHEY, CDR2 SVGAGI.